The clone carrying this T cell receptor (beta chain) was detected many times. Its target is not known. The data belong to a study of T cells after posttransplantation cyclophosphamide. The study, taken as a whole, reports: Tissue-infiltrating T cells from skin or gut overlapped little with blood T cells. TRB clonality was highly associated with recipient CMV seropositivity and reactivation.

Data came from immunoSEQ multiplex PCR; TCRdb stores just in-frame clones and leaves some out. The sample shows 42,000 or so clones, none of them appearing just once. The V and J ends lost 3 bases and 7 bases, in that order; junction bases with no gene match: 16. Germline loops: CDR1 SGHTA, CDR2 FQGNSA. The CDR3 is made up of 17 amino acids. The TCR originated in a woman between 50 and 59 years old in good health and a related stem cell transplant donor. This rearrangement joins TRBV7-2 to TRBJ1-1, with 8 bases aligning to TRBD1. Sequencing input: PBMCs. Written as DNA, the CDR3 is TGTGCCAGCAGCTTTAAGGGACAGGATATAGTCGGTGGTGAAGCTTTCTTT. Amino acids: CASSFKGQDIVGGEAFF.